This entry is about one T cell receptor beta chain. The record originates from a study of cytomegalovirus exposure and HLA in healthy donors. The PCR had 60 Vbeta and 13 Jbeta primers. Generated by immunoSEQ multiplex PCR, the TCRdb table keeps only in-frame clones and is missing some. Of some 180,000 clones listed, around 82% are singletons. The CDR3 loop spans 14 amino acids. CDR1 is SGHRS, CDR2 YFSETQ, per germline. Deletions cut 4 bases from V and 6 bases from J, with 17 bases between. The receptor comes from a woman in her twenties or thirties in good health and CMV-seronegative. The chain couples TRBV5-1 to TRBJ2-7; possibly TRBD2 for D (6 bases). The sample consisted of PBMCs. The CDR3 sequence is CASSVGTLVPEQYF. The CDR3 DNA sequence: TGCGCCAGCAGCGTCGGGACTTTAGTCCCCGAGCAGTACTTC.